A selection of T cell receptor beta chains follows, all from one sample in a study of Ad26.COV2.S vaccination and SARS-CoV-2 variants. The assay was immunoSEQ multiplex PCR, and TCRdb's table has in-frame clones only and misses some. The sample lists a few hundred thousand clones, about 80% seen once, with around 7.3% in the top ten. The source material was peripheral blood, sampled in a trial of Ad26.COV2.S vaccine versus placebo. The receptors come from a person between 18 and 59 years old who received the Ad26.COV2.S COVID-19 vaccine or a placebo. Both conserved end residues are part of each CDR3. D genes are given only for firm matches. Not every row has a clone size; where given, it reads once, few, many or a size class.

size,V,D,J,DNA,CDR3
.,TRBV6-5,.,TRBJ1-1,TGTGCCAGCAGTTACTCGGTCTTCACGAACACTGAAGCTTTCTTT,CASSYSVFTNTEAFF
.,TRBV19,.,TRBJ1-1,TGTGCCAGTAGTATAACCAGGGGCCTTTCCATGAACACTGAAGCTTTCTTT,CASSITRGLSMNTEAFF
.,TRBV11-2,TRBD2,TRBJ2-7,TGTGCCAGCAGCTTAGAGCGGACTAGCGGCCTTAAAGAGCAGTACTTC,CASSLERTSGLKEQYF
once,TRBV19,.,TRBJ1-1,TGTGCCAGTAGTACCTTCCCAGGGGAGGGCACTGAAGCTTTCTTT,CASSTFPGEGTEAFF
.,TRBV29-1,.,TRBJ2-3,TGCAGCGGACAGGCCAGCACAGATACGCAGTATTTT,CSGQASTDTQYF
.,TRBV30,TRBD1,TRBJ1-1,TGTGCCTTGAGGGGACAGGTGGTCACTGAAGCTTTCTTT,CALRGQVVTEAFF
.,TRBV19,.,TRBJ1-5,TGTGCCAGTAGTATATCGGCAGGGAGCTACAATCAGCCCCAGCATTTT,CASSISAGSYNQPQHF
.,TRBV29-1,.,TRBJ1-1,TGCAGCGCCTTACTGAACACTGAAGCTTTCTTT,CSALLNTEAFF
.,TRBV7-2,.,TRBJ2-7,TGTGCCAGCAACGGGGGAGCTAGGAACGAGCAGTACTTC,CASNGGARNEQYF
.,TRBV6-5,TRBD1,TRBJ2-7,TGTGCCAGCAGACAGGGGTTCGCGAACTACGAGCAGTACTTC,CASRQGFANYEQYF
.,TRBV14,.,TRBJ2-7,TGTGCCAGCAGCCAAGAGGGCAGGGGTCCCTACGAGCAGTACTTC,CASSQEGRGPYEQYF
.,TRBV19,TRBD2,TRBJ2-7,TGTGCCAGTAGTTGGGGGACTAGCGGGGTCTACGAGCAGTACTTC,CASSWGTSGVYEQYF
.,TRBV2,TRBD2,TRBJ2-1,TGTGCCAGCAGGTCCGGGACTAGCGGGTGGAGGGATGAGCAGTTCTTC,CASRSGTSGWRDEQFF
.,TRBV9,TRBD1,TRBJ2-3,TGTGCCAGCAGCGCCGGGGAGACAGGGGGCGCACGGACTACGCAGTATTTT,CASSAGETGGARTTQYF
.,TRBV5-1,.,TRBJ1-3,TGCGCCAGCAGCACAGGACAGACAGGCCTCTCTGGAAACACCATATATTTT,CASSTGQTGLSGNTIYF
.,TRBV29-1,TRBD1,TRBJ1-4,TGCAGCGGGGGACAGGGAGACGAAAAACTGTTTTTT,CSGGQGDEKLFF
.,TRBV6-5,TRBD1,TRBJ2-7,TGTGCCAGCAGTTCCGGGGACAGCGGCTCCTACGAGCAGTACTTC,CASSSGDSGSYEQYF
.,TRBV4-3,TRBD2,TRBJ2-2,TGCGCCAGCAGCCAAGATCACTGGGCGGGAGCGAACACCGGGGAGCTGTTTTTT,CASSQDHWAGANTGELFF
.,TRBV3-1/TRBV3-2,.,TRBJ2-3,TGTGCCAGCAGCCAAGTGCACAGGAGTAACGATACGCAGTATTTT,CASSQVHRSNDTQYF
.,TRBV25-1,.,TRBJ2-1,TGTGCCAGCGGTGGGGGGAACACCTACAATGAGCAGTTCTTC,CASGGGNTYNEQFF
.,TRBV11-3,.,TRBJ2-7,TGTGCCAGCACCCCTGACATGGCCCCCTACGAGCAGTACTTC,CASTPDMAPYEQYF
.,TRBV13,.,TRBJ2-7,TGTGCCAGCAGCTCAATGCCGGGGACTGAGACCTACGAGCAGTACTTC,CASSSMPGTETYEQYF
.,TRBV19,.,TRBJ1-2,TGTGCCAGTACCCAAGACCCAGCTCCTAACTATGGCTACACCTTC,CASTQDPAPNYGYTF
.,TRBV5-4,.,TRBJ2-5,TGTGCCAGCAGCTCTGGCGGGAACGCTCAAGAGACCCAGTACTTC,CASSSGGNAQETQYF
.,TRBV14,.,TRBJ2-1,TGTGCCAGCAGCCGGCAGGCCAGTAATGAGCAGTTCTTC,CASSRQASNEQFF
.,TRBV7-2,.,TRBJ1-4,TGTGCCAGCAGCCCTCAGGGCGAAAAACTGTTTTTT,CASSPQGEKLFF
.,TRBV9,.,TRBJ1-2,TGTGCCAGCAGCGTTTCCGGGGACTCTCAGGGGTACACCTTC,CASSVSGDSQGYTF